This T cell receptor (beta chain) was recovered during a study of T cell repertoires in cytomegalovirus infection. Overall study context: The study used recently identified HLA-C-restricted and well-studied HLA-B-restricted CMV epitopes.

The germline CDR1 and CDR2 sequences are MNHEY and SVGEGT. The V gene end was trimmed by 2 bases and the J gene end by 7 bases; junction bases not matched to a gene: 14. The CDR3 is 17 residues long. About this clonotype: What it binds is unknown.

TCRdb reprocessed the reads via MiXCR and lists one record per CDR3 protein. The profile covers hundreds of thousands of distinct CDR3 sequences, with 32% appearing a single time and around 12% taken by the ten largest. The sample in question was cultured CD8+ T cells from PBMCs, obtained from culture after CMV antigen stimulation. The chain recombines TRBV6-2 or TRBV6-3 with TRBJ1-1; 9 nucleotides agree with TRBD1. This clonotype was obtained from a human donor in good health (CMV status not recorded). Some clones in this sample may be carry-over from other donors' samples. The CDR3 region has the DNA TGTGCCAGCAGTTACCGACTCCACGGACAGGGGATTATTGAAGCTTTCTTT. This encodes CASSYRLHGQGIIEAFF.